The clone carrying this TCR beta chain appeared a few times. Its specificity is unknown. Trimming took 3 bases from V and 2 from J; bases not matched to a gene: 6. The CDR3 contains 16 residues. The sample belongs to a study of beta chain features in type 1 diabetes. Study findings and constraints: Researchers report that Type 1 diabetes patients had moderately but significantly shorter TCRB CDR3s across all four CD4+ subsets.

Of the isolated RNA, all was reverse transcribed, and so the sequenced material was expressed TCRB transcripts. Sequencing was performed with immunoSEQ multiplex PCR; in TCRdb, only in-frame clones are kept and a portion is missing. The sample shows about 240,000 clones, around 13% of them seen only once. The source material was naive CD4+ T cells from blood. V gene TRBV23-1 combines with J gene TRBJ1-2; 10 nucleotides match TRBD1. TRBV23-1 is placed among ORFs of uncertain function. This clonotype was obtained from a man younger than 45 with type 1 diabetes. The CDR3 sequence: CASSHQGQGDNYGYTF. The CDR3 region has the DNA TGCGCCAGCAGTCACCAAGGACAGGGGGACAACTATGGCTACACCTTC.